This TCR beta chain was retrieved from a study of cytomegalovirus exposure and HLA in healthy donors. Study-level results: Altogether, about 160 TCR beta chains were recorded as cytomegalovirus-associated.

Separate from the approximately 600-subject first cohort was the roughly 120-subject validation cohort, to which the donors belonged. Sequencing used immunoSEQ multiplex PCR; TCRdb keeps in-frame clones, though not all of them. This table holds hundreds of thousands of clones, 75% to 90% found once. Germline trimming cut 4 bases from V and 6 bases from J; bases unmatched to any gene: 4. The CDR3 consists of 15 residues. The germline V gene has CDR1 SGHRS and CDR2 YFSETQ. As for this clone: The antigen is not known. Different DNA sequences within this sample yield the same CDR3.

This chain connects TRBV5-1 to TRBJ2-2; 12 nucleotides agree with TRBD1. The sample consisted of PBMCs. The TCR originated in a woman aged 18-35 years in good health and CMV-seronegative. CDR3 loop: CASSPGQGASGELFF. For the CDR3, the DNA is TGCGCCAGCAGCCCGGGACAGGGGGCGTCCGGGGAGCTGTTTTTT.